The 30 T cell receptor beta chains presented below share a single source sample, sequenced in a study of cytomegalovirus exposure and HLA in healthy donors. The PCR employed 60 Vbeta primers together with 13 Jbeta primers. The method was immunoSEQ multiplex PCR; TCRdb's version includes in-frame clones alone and lacks a portion of them. Its table lists 150,000 to 250,000 clones. Sequenced material: PBMCs. The receptors were sampled from a boy under 18 in good health and CMV-seronegative.

The rearrangement joins TRBV11-2 to TRBJ1-1; D is possibly TRBD1 (5 bases). The CDR3 runs to 15 residues. Germline V lookup: CDR1 SGHAT, CDR2 FQNNGV. The V end lost 5 bases, the J end lost 4 bases, and 17 bases lay between the germline ends. The CDR3 sequence: CASSRQSTWSTEAFF. The CDR3 coding sequence is TGTGCCAGCAGCCGACAGTCCACCTGGAGCACTGAAGCTTTCTTT.

The chain is built from TRBV19 and TRBJ1-6; 7 bases map to TRBD1. V trimming: 10 bases; J trimming: 1 base; junction bases outside the gene matches: 7. The CDR3 runs to 15 residues. Germline V lookup: CDR1 LNHDA, CDR2 SQIVND (reference sequence). The CDR3 DNA follows: TGTGCCACTTCCACGGGACAGTCCTATAATTCACCCCTCCACTTT. Amino acid sequence: CATSTGQSYNSPLHF.

A word on this clone: At one end the junction does not follow the germline gene, possibly because of a read error. This chain links TRBV5-1 with TRBJ1-6; 8 positions match TRBD1. Germline CDR1 is SGHRS and CDR2 is YFSETQ. The CDR3 is 15 amino acids. The CDR3 sequence: CASGLDRTGNSPLHF. Written as DNA, the CDR3 is TGCGCCAGCGGCTTGGATCGGACAGGGAACTCACCCCTCCACTTT.

J is TRBJ2-7 and V is TRBV27; possibly TRBD2 for D (6 bases). This CDR3 comprises 15 residues. V was pared by 4 bases and J by 7 bases, with 20 bases between. Germline CDR1 is MNHEY and CDR2 is SMNVEV (reference sequence). The CDR3 here is CASSYGRSGVREQYF. In DNA, the CDR3 is TGTGCCAGCAGTTATGGTCGGTCGGGGGTGAGGGAGCAGTACTTC.

The chain is built from TRBV7-2 and TRBJ2-2; the match to TRBD2 covers 9 bases. This CDR3 spans 14 amino acids. Germline CDR1 SGHTA, CDR2 FQGNSA. The V segment lost 6 bases and the J segment 6 bases; nucleotides outside the gene matches: 5. CDR3 residues: CASSGGGAPGELFF. CDR3 nucleotides: TGTGCCAGCAGTGGCGGGGGGGCTCCCGGGGAGCTGTTTTTT.

The chain is built from TRBV15 and TRBJ1-4; D perhaps matches TRBD1 (5 bases). V was cut by 2 bases and J by 5 bases, with 15 bases left in between. The CDR3 spans 16 residues. From germline, CDR1 is LNHNV and CDR2 YYDKDF (reference sequence). CDR3 DNA: TGTGCCACCAGCAGATCCCTCAGGGTCCTAAATGAAAAACTGTTTTTT. This gives the protein CATSRSLRVLNEKLFF.

V is TRBV7-2 and J is TRBJ2-5; 9 bases line up with TRBD2. V lost 5 bases and J lost 5; bases outside the gene matches: 6. CDR3 length: 14 amino acids. CDR1 and CDR2 (germline): SGHTA, FQGNSA. CDR3 amino acids: CASSPGLASETQYF. The CDR3 DNA reads TGTGCCAGCAGCCCCGGACTAGCGAGCGAGACCCAGTACTTC. The full variable domain, its missing parts supplied by reference TRBV7-2 and TRBJ2-5, is GAGVSQSPSNKVTEKGKDVELRCDPISGHTALYWYRQSLGQGLEFLIYFQGNSAPDKSGLPSDRFSAERTGGSVSTLTIQRTQQEDSAVYLCASSPGLASETQYFGPGTRLLVL.

The rearrangement joins TRBV19 to TRBJ2-1, with 9 positions matching TRBD2. The germline gives CDR1 LNHDA, CDR2 SQIVND (reference sequence). J lost 8 bases, V lost 3 bases, and 11 bases had no gene match. The CDR3 runs to 16 residues. CDR3 sequence: CASSIMGRAGGDEQFF. The CDR3 bases are TGTGCCAGTAGTATTATGGGTCGAGCGGGGGGTGATGAGCAGTTCTTC.

This rearrangement joins TRBV5-4 to TRBJ2-5; D might be TRBD2 (7 bases). Germline lookup yields CDR1 SGHNT and CDR2 YYREEE (reference sequence). CDR3 length: 15 residues. The V end lost 3 bases, the J end lost 1 base, and 13 bases lay between the germline ends. The CDR3 protein is CASSYFAGAQETQYF. The CDR3 region has the DNA TGTGCCAGCAGCTATTTCGCGGGGGCCCAAGAGACCCAGTACTTC. Full variable domain (rest looked up from reference TRBV5-4 and TRBJ2-5): ETGVTQSPTHLIKTRGQQVTLRCSSQSGHNTVSWYQQALGQGPQFIFQYYREEENGRGNFPPRFSGLQFPNYSSELNVNALELDDSALYLCASSYFAGAQETQYFGPGTRLLVL.

V usage is TRBV5-1 and J usage is TRBJ1-2, with D tentatively TRBD1 (5 bases). The CDR3 totals 13 residues. CDR1 is SGHRS and CDR2 is YFSETQ in the germline V gene. V was shortened by 0 bases and J by 3 bases, with 6 bases between the two germline ends. CDR3 loop: CASSLGQYYGYTF. CDR3 DNA sequence: TGCGCCAGCAGCTTGGGACAGTACTATGGCTACACCTTC.

This chain uses TRBV28 with TRBJ2-3; TRBD2 aligns across 11 bases. V lost 6 bases and J lost 0; bases outside the gene matches: 5. CDR1 and CDR2 from the germline V gene are MDHEN and SYDVKM. The CDR3 has 16 residues. CDR3 nucleotides: TGTGCCAGCAGCCTTAGCGGGGGGGCTAGCACAGATACGCAGTATTTT. It is translated as CASSLSGGASTDTQYF.

V is TRBV28 and J is TRBJ2-1; the match to TRBD1 covers 7 bases. V gave up 3 bases and J gave up 10 bases; unmatched junction bases: 12. Germline loops: CDR1 MDHEN, CDR2 SYDVKM. This CDR3 is built from 15 residues. In DNA form, the CDR3 reads TGTGCCAGCAGTTTGACCTCTTACAGGGGTTGGGAGCAGTTCTTC. Protein sequence: CASSLTSYRGWEQFF.

The chain has TRBV7-3 and TRBJ1-6, with 10 bases matching TRBD1. Germline loops: CDR1 SGHTA, CDR2 FQGTGA. There are 14 residues in the CDR3. V shed 7 bases, J shed 7 bases, and the junction held 4 bases outside the gene matches. As DNA, the CDR3 is TGTGCCAGCACCCGGGGACAGGGGAATTCACCCCTCCACTTT. Encoded protein: CASTRGQGNSPLHF.

This sequence joins TRBV30 and TRBJ1-2, with D unclear. The V and J ends lost 2 bases and 7 bases respectively, with 8 bases between them. This CDR3 is 11 amino acids long. Germline V gene sequence: CDR1 GTSNPN, CDR2 SVGIG (reference sequence). Here the CDR3 DNA reads TGTGCCTGGAGTCGTACAGTTGGCTACACCTTC. This translates into CAWSRTVGYTF.

The V call is TRBV7-9, the J call TRBJ2-1, with 12 positions matching TRBD2. In germline, CDR1 is SEHNR, CDR2 FQNEAQ (reference sequence). This CDR3 is 16 amino acids long. Germline trimming cut 4 bases from V and 1 base from J; bases unmatched to any gene: 2. The CDR3 DNA reads as TGTGCCAGCAGCTCAGGGACTAGCGGGTCCTACAATGAGCAGTTCTTC. Translated: CASSSGTSGSYNEQFF.

This rearrangement joins TRBV21-1 to TRBJ2-7; no check of the table's D call, TRBD2, against the DNA was made. TRBV21-1 is a known pseudogene. The CDR3 loop spans 13 amino acids. This CDR3 reads CASSSGVSYEQYF. CDR3 sequence (DNA): TGTGCCAGCAGCAGCGGGGTTTCCTACGAGCAGTACTTC.

The chain carries TRBV6-5 and TRBJ1-1; no definite D call. CDR1 and CDR2 from the germline V gene are MNHEY and SVGAGI. This CDR3 spans 15 amino acids. V was cut by 0 bases and J by 1 base, with 9 bases left in between. CDR3 in DNA: TGTGCCAGCAGTTACTCGGGGAGAGCGAACACTGAAGCTTTCTTT. Translating it yields CASSYSGRANTEAFF.

This chain joins TRBV9 and TRBJ2-1, with a weak D call TRBD2 (5 bases). This CDR3 region has 14 residues. Between the trimmed V and J ends, which lost 4 bases and 4 bases, there was a span of 12 bases. Germline V gives CDR1 SGDLS, CDR2 YYNGEE. The CDR3 DNA reads as TGTGCCAGCAGCTCGAGGACTGGTTACAATGAGCAGTTCTTC. Amino acid sequence: CASSSRTGYNEQFF.

This chain connects TRBV9 to TRBJ2-7, with D possibly matching TRBD2 (6 bases). This CDR3 comprises 13 residues. Trimming removed 5 bases from V and 0 bases from J, with 9 bases in between. The germline CDR1 and CDR2 sequences are SGDLS and YYNGEE. As DNA, the CDR3 is TGTGCCAGCAGTGGAGGGCTCTCCTACGAGCAGTACTTC. Amino acids: CASSGGLSYEQYF.

Worth noting for this clone: This same CDR3 is encoded by further DNA sequences in the sample. The CDR3 here is CASSIRQRITDTQYF. CDR3 nucleotides: TGCGCCAGCAGCATACGACAGCGTATTACAGATACGCAGTATTTT. The chain links TRBV4-1 to TRBJ2-3; D perhaps matches TRBD1 (5 bases). V gave up 5 bases and J gave up 3 bases, with 15 bases separating them. The CDR3 totals 15 residues. From germline, CDR1 is MGHRA and CDR2 YSYEKL.

This chain connects TRBV12-5 to TRBJ2-5, with 8 positions matching TRBD1. The junction had 6 bases not matched to a gene; V was cut back by 1 base and J by 2 bases. The length of the CDR3 is 16 residues. Germline V gene data show CDR1 as LGHNT and CDR2 as FRNRAP. This CDR3 is CASGLGGTGEQETQYF. As DNA, the CDR3 is TGTGCTAGTGGTTTGGGAGGGACAGGAGAGCAAGAGACCCAGTACTTC.

The rearrangement uses TRBV6-1 and TRBJ1-2; perhaps TRBD1 as D (5 bases). Germline V CDR1 and CDR2: MNHNS, SASEGT. V was clipped by 3 bases and J by 4 bases, with 15 bases between them. This CDR3 contains 15 residues. CDR3 sequence (DNA): TGTGCCAGCAGTGATCGAAACATCGACAGCTATGGCTACACCTTC. Translated, it gives CASSDRNIDSYGYTF.

CDR3 in DNA: TGCAGTGCGGGCCCTAGCCTTAAAGCTTTCTTT. This codes for CSAGPSLKAFF. The gene calls are TRBV20-1 and TRBJ1-1; no clear D gene. The CDR3 covers 11 residues. From germline, CDR1 is DFQATT and CDR2 SNEGSKA (reference sequence). V lost 6 bases to trimming and J lost 9 bases, with 14 bases between them.

This chain links TRBV7-2 with TRBJ1-2; TRBD1 might be the D (5 bases). Trimming removed 6 bases from V and 1 base from J, with 27 bases in between. From germline, CDR1 is SGHTA and CDR2 FQGNSA. The CDR3 runs to 19 residues. CDR3 sequence: CASSLLPVTEISLNYGYTF. As DNA, the CDR3 is TGTGCCAGCAGTCTATTACCTGTGACAGAGATTTCACTTAACTATGGCTACACCTTC.

CDR3 in amino acids: CASSLPLAANYEQYF. CDR3 DNA: TGTGCCAGCAGCTTACCCCTAGCGGCCAACTACGAGCAGTACTTC. V is TRBV7-9 and J is TRBJ2-7; TRBD2 matches at 7 bases. The CDR3 extends over 15 amino acids. CDR1 and CDR2 from the germline V gene are SEHNR and FQNEAQ (reference sequence). J lost 3 bases, V lost 2 bases, and 7 bases had no gene match.

The chain links TRBV6-1 to TRBJ1-5; D not certain. There are 12 residues in the CDR3. Per the germline V gene, CDR1 is MNHNS and CDR2 is SASEGT. Trimming took off 3 bases at V and 11 bases at J, with 11 bases between the two ends. The CDR3 DNA is TGTGCCAGCAGTGATGGGTTGCGGTCCCAGCATTTT. Translation: CASSDGLRSQHF.

The chain employs TRBV19 and TRBJ2-7; tentatively, D is TRBD1 (5 bases). Germline V gene data show CDR1 as LNHDA and CDR2 as SQIVND (reference sequence). V lost 3 bases and J lost 6, with 12 bases in between. The CDR3 has 13 residues. CDR3 in amino acids: CASSMTVVAEQYF. CDR3 nucleotide sequence: TGTGCCAGTAGTATGACAGTAGTAGCCGAGCAGTACTTC. Supplemented by reference TRBV19 and TRBJ2-7, the full variable domain reads DGGITQSPKYLFRKEGQNVTLSCEQNLNHDAMYWYRQDPGQGLRLIYYSQIVNDFQKGDIAEGYSVSREKKESFPLTVTSAQKNPTAFYLCASSMTVVAEQYFGPGTRLTVT.

The V call is TRBV29-1, the J call TRBJ1-2; possibly TRBD1 for D (5 bases). CDR3 length: 13 amino acids. The V gene's germline CDR1 is SQVTM and CDR2 ANQGSEA. The ends were cut back, 3 bases at V and 4 bases at J, with 12 bases in the middle. Written as DNA, the CDR3 is TGCAGCGTTGATTTGCAGGGCTTCTATGGCTACACCTTC. Its protein is CSVDLQGFYGYTF.

The rearrangement joins TRBV6-6 to TRBJ1-1; TRBD1 matches 7 bases. Trimming at V came to 8 bases and at J to 5 bases, leaving 14 bases not matched to a gene. The length of the CDR3 is 15 residues. Germline-derived CDR1 and CDR2 are MNHNY and SVGAGI (reference sequence). CDR3 amino acids: CASLTRTGVRTEAFF. The DNA of the CDR3 is TGTGCCAGCCTCACAAGGACAGGTGTGAGGACTGAAGCTTTCTTT.

The chain recombines TRBV7-3 with TRBJ2-3, with a tentative D call TRBD2 (6 bases). CDR1 is SGHTA, CDR2 FQGTGA, per germline. The CDR3 contains 18 residues. The ends were cut back, 1 base at V and 8 bases at J, with 25 bases in the middle. The CDR3 coding sequence is TGTGCCAGCAGCTTAATTGGATGGGGGGTACCCCCCGGGGGTACGCAGTATTTT. Its translation is CASSLIGWGVPPGGTQYF.